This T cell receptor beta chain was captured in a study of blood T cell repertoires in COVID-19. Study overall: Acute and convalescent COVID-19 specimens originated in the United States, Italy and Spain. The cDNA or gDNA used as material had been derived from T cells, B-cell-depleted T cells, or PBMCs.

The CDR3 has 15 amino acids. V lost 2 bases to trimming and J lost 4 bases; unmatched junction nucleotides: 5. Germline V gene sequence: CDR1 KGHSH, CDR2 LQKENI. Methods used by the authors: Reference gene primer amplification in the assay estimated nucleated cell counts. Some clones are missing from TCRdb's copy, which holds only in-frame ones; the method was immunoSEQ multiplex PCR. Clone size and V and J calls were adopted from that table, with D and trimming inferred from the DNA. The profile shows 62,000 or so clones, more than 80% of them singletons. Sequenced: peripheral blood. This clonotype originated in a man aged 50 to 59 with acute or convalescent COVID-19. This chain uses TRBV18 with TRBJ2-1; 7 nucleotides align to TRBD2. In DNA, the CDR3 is TGTGCCAGCTCACCAGCGGGAGAAGTTTACAATGAGCAGTTCTTC. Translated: CASSPAGEVYNEQFF.